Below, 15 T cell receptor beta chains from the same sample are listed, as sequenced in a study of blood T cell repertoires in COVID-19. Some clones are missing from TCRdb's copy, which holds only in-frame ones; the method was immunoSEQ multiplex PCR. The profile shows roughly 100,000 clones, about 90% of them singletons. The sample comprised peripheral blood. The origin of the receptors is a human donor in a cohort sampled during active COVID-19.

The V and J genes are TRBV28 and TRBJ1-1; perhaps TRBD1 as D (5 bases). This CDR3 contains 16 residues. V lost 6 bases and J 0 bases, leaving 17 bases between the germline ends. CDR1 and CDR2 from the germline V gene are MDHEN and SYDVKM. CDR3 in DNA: TGTGCCAGCAGCTATTGGGGAGGGACCATGAACACTGAAGCTTTCTTT. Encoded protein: CASSYWGGTMNTEAFF.

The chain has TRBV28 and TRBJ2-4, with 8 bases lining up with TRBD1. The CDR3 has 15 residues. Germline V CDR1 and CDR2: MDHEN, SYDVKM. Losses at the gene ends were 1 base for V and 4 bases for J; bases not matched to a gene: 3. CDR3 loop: CASSLSGQAKNIQYF. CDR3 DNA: TGTGCCAGCAGTTTATCGGGACAGGCAAAAAACATTCAGTACTTC.

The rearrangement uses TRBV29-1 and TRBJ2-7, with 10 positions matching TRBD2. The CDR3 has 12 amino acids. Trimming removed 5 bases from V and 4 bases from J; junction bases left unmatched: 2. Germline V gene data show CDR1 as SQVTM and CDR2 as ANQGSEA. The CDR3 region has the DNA TGCAGCGTTTTGGGACTAGCGTACGAGCAGTACTTC. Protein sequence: CSVLGLAYEQYF.

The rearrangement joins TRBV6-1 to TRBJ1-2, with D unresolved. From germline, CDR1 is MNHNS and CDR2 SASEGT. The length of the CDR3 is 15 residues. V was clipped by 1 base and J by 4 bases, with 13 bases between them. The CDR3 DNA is TGTGCCAGCAGTGAAGGGGGAGGATATAGCTATGGCTACACCTTC. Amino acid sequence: CASSEGGGYSYGYTF.

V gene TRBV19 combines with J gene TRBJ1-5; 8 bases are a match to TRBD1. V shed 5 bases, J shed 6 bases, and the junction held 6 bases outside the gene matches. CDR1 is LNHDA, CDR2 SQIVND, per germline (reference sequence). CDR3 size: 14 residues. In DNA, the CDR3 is TGTGCCAGTAGTTCGACAGGGGATAGTCAGCCCCAGCATTTT. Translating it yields CASSSTGDSQPQHF. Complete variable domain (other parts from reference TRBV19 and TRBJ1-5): DGGITQSPKYLFRKEGQNVTLSCEQNLNHDAMYWYRQDPGQGLRLIYYSQIVNDFQKGDIAEGYSVSREKKESFPLTVTSAQKNPTAFYLCASSSTGDSQPQHFGDGTRLSIL.

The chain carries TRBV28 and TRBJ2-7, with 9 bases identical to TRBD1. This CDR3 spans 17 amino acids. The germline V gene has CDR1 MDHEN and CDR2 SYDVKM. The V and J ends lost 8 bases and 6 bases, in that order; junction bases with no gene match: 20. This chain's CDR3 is CASGYSGTGPRVGEQYF. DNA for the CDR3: TGTGCCAGCGGATACTCCGGGACAGGGCCACGAGTAGGCGAGCAGTACTTC.

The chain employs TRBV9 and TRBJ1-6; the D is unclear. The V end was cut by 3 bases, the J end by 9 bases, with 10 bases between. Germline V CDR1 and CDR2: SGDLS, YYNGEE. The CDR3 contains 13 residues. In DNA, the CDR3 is TGTGCCAGCAGCGAGAGTTACAGTTCACCCCTCCACTTT. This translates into CASSESYSSPLHF.

The CDR3 DNA reads as TGTGCCAGCAGCATGACAGGGGGCCGAGGCTACACCTTC. Translating it yields CASSMTGGRGYTF. The chain couples TRBV7-3 to TRBJ1-2; 10 bases map to TRBD1. From germline, CDR1 is SGHTA and CDR2 FQGTGA. The CDR3 sequence is 13 residues long. Trimming removed 5 bases from V and 8 bases from J; junction bases left unmatched: 5.

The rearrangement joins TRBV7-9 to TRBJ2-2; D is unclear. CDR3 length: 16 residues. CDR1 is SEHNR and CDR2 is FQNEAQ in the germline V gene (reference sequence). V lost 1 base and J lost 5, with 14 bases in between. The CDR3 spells CASSLVWQVETGELFF. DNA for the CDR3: TGTGCCAGCAGCTTAGTCTGGCAGGTCGAGACCGGGGAGCTGTTTTTT.

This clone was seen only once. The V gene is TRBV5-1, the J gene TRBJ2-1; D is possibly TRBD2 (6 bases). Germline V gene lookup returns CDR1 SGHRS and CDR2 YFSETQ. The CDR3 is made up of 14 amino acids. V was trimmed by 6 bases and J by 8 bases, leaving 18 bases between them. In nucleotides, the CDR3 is TGCGCCAGCATACGGGACTCCGCTTCCCATGAGCAGTTCTTC. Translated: CASIRDSASHEQFF.

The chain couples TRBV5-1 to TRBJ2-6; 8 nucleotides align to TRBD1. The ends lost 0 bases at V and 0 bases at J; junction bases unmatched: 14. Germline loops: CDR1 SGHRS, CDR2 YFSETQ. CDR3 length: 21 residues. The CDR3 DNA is TGCGCCAGCAGCTTGGCTGTGGCAGGGGGCGCAGAAAACTCTGGGGCCAACGTCCTGACTTTC. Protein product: CASSLAVAGGAENSGANVLTF.

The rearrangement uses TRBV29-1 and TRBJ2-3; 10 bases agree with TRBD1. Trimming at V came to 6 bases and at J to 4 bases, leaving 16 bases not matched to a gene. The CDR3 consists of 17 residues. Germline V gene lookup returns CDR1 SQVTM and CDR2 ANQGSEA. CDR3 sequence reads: CSVGTGVMMGGADTQYF. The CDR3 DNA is TGCAGCGTAGGGACAGGGGTTATGATGGGGGGGGCAGATACGCAGTATTTT.

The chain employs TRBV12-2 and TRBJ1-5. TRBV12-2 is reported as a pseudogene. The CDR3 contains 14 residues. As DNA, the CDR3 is TGTGCAAGTCGCTTTTCAAGGCGGGTTCAGCCCCAGCATTTT. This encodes CASRFSRRVQPQHF.

CDR3 amino acids: CASSEDSREDTQYF. The CDR3 DNA reads TGTGCCAGCAGTGAGGACAGCCGTGAAGATACGCAGTATTTT. The chain has TRBV6-1 and TRBJ2-3, with D perhaps matching TRBD1 (6 bases). Germline CDR1 MNHNS, CDR2 SASEGT. This CDR3 contains 14 residues. V shed 3 bases and J shed 5 bases, with 12 bases lying between them.

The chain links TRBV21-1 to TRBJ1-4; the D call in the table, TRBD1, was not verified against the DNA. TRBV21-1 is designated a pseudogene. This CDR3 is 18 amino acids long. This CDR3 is CASSVSRCCRAANEKLFF. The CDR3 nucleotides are TGTGCCAGCAGCGTGTCTCGTTGTTGCAGGGCGGCTAATGAAAAACTGTTTTTT.